A selection of T cell receptor beta chains follows, all from one sample in a study of T cell repertoires in ileal Crohn's disease. Using immunoSEQ multiplex PCR, the repertoire was profiled, and TCRdb retains in-frame clones only, with some absent. The table has about 13,000 clones, roughly 78% seen once; the top ten hold about 4.4%. Source material: ileal tissue. The receptors stem from an adult with Crohn's disease. CDR3s include the opening cysteine and the closing phenylalanine or tryptophan. A D gene is named only where the DNA matches it firmly. Size is omitted from some rows. Given values are once, few, many or a class for expanded clones.

j_call d_call clone_size v_call cdr3_aa cdr3_nt
TRBJ2-1 TRBD2 . TRBV9 CASSVMGSGRTFNEQFF TGTGCCAGCAGCGTAATGGGTAGCGGGAGAACCTTTAATGAGCAGTTCTTC
TRBJ1-3 TRBD1 . TRBV4-2 CASSQPGQVSGNTIYF TGTGCCAGCAGCCAACCCGGACAGGTCTCTGGAAACACCATATATTTT
TRBJ2-3 . medium-sized TRBV7-8 CASSRLRTDTQYF TGTGCCAGCAGCCGACTACGCACAGATACGCAGTATTTT
TRBJ2-7 . . TRBV7-3 CASSPSQGYEQYF TGTGCCAGCAGCCCAAGTCAGGGGTACGAGCAGTACTTC
TRBJ2-7 TRBD2 . TRBV30 CAWSTAGGHEQYF TGTGCCTGGAGTACAGCGGGAGGCCACGAGCAGTACTTC
TRBJ1-4 TRBD1 once TRBV9 CASSVGGDWDRGRKLFF TGTGCCAGCAGCGTAGGTGGGGATTGGGACAGGGGGCGGAAACTGTTTTTT
TRBJ2-5 . . TRBV2 CASSSAGLFQETQYF TGTGCCAGCAGCTCAGCGGGCCTTTTTCAAGAGACCCAGTACTTC
TRBJ2-7 TRBD2 . TRBV5-1 CASRGTSGMPGEQYF TGCGCCAGCAGGGGGACTAGCGGGATGCCTGGCGAGCAGTACTTC
TRBJ2-1 . few TRBV10-2 CASSEGGRDEQFF TGCGCCAGCAGTGAAGGGGGACGGGATGAGCAGTTCTTC
TRBJ1-5 . . TRBV19 CASSAREGVGNQPQHF TGTGCCAGTAGTGCCAGGGAGGGTGTAGGCAATCAGCCCCAGCATTTT
TRBJ2-3 TRBD2 . TRBV2 CASSAGLAGDTQYF TGTGCCAGCAGTGCTGGACTAGCGGGAGATACGCAGTATTTT
TRBJ2-1 . few TRBV14 CASSQVSGSRVGEQFF TGTGCCAGCAGCCAAGTAAGTGGGAGCCGTGTGGGGGAGCAGTTCTTC
TRBJ2-2 TRBD2 few TRBV7-3 CASSSTGLAGPGELFF TGTGCCAGCAGCTCCACCGGACTAGCGGGACCCGGGGAGCTGTTTTTT
TRBJ2-3 TRBD2 once TRBV11-3 CASSWRAGEVDTQYF TGTGCCAGCAGCTGGAGAGCGGGAGAGGTAGATACGCAGTATTTT
TRBJ2-3 . . TRBV7-9 CASSLSSSTDTQYF TGTGCCAGCAGCTTAAGCTCCTCTACAGATACGCAGTATTTT
TRBJ1-1 TRBD1 medium-sized TRBV6-4 CASRTWTGDTEAFF TGTGCCAGCAGGACTTGGACAGGGGACACTGAAGCTTTCTTT
TRBJ1-5 TRBD1 . TRBV4-1 CASSQEVTGGYNQPQHF TGCGCCAGCAGCCAAGAGGTCACAGGGGGCTACAATCAGCCCCAGCATTTT
TRBJ1-2 . . TRBV2 CASRLTGVGYTF TGTGCCAGCAGGCTGACAGGAGTTGGCTACACCTTC
TRBJ1-2 . . TRBV2 CASQAPPWGENYVGYTF TGTGCCAGCCAAGCGCCCCCGTGGGGGGAGAACTATGTAGGCTACACCTTC
TRBJ1-1 . . TRBV7-9 CASSPGRGRTEAFF TGTGCCAGCAGCCCAGGGAGGGGGAGGACTGAAGCTTTCTTT
TRBJ2-2 . . TRBV7-9 CASSSLQGFSGELFF TGTGCCAGCAGCTCGCTCCAGGGGTTTTCCGGGGAGCTGTTTTTT
TRBJ2-3 TRBD1 . TRBV6-4 CASSDGTGGTDTQYF TGTGCCAGCAGTGACGGGACAGGGGGCACAGATACGCAGTATTTT
TRBJ2-3 . . TRBV29-1 CSVEDGVSDTQYF TGCAGCGTTGAAGACGGGGTGTCAGATACGCAGTATTTT
TRBJ2-1 . once TRBV15 CATSRPGLGRNEQFF TGTGCCACCAGCAGACCGGGACTGGGGAGAAATGAGCAGTTCTTC
TRBJ2-2 TRBD2 . TRBV6-6 CASRYTSGRDTGELFF TGTGCCAGCAGATACACTAGCGGGAGGGATACCGGGGAGCTGTTTTTT
TRBJ1-1 . few TRBV11-2 CASSLEGEGGTEAFF TGTGCCAGCAGCTTAGAGGGGGAGGGGGGCACTGAAGCTTTCTTT
TRBJ1-2 . . TRBV5-1 CASSLGQTQGGGYTF TGCGCCAGCAGCTTGGGACAGACTCAAGGTGGTGGCTACACCTTC
TRBJ2-5 . . TRBV30 CAWSVLETQYF TGTGCCTGGAGTGTACTCGAGACCCAGTACTTC
TRBJ1-1 TRBD1 . TRBV7-8 CASSPGQEGTEAFF TGTGCCAGCAGCCCAGGACAGGAAGGGACTGAAGCTTTCTTT
TRBJ2-2 . . TRBV7-2 CASSFGLYTGELFF TGTGCCAGCAGCTTCGGACTGTATACCGGGGAGCTGTTTTTT
TRBJ1-1 TRBD1 once TRBV6-5 CASRPPGQGHTEAFF TGTGCCAGCAGGCCTCCGGGACAGGGTCACACTGAAGCTTTCTTT
TRBJ1-2 . . TRBV10-2 CASSESAGNYGYTF TGCGCCAGCAGTGAGTCGGCAGGGAACTATGGCTACACCTTC
TRBJ1-4 . . TRBV5-1 CASSGQDGEKLFF TGCGCCTCCTCAGGGCAGGATGGTGAAAAACTGTTTTTT
TRBJ2-6 TRBD1 . TRBV25-1 CASSEDRAGANVLTF TGTGCCAGCAGTGAAGACAGGGCTGGGGCCAACGTCCTGACTTTC
TRBJ2-1 TRBD2 . TRBV7-8 CASSSLAGVSNEQFF TGTGCCAGCAGCTCACTAGCGGGGGTAAGCAATGAGCAGTTCTTC
TRBJ2-1 . . TRBV9 CASSAGEDYNEQFF TGTGCCAGCAGCGCCGGGGAGGACTACAATGAGCAGTTCTTC
TRBJ2-1 TRBD2 . TRBV5-5 CASSHHLPLAGEQFF TGTGCCAGCAGCCATCATCTGCCGCTAGCGGGGGAGCAGTTCTTC
TRBJ1-2 . . TRBV14 CASSQVRRGANYGYTF TGTGCCAGCAGCCAAGTACGTCGGGGGGCTAACTATGGCTACACCTTC
TRBJ2-1 . . TRBV7-9 CASSLSMGPERGEQFF TGTGCCAGCAGCTTAAGCATGGGGCCCGAGCGAGGTGAGCAGTTCTTC
TRBJ2-7 TRBD2 few TRBV27 CASSLGGRYEQYF TGTGCCAGCAGTTTGGGAGGGCGCTACGAGCAGTACTTC
TRBJ2-1 TRBD2 . TRBV5-6 CASSLAGRTLHEQFF TGTGCCAGCAGCTTGGCCGGGAGGACCTTGCATGAGCAGTTCTTC
TRBJ2-7 TRBD2 . TRBV4-2 CASSRNTGTSDEQYF TGTGCCAGCAGCCGCAACACCGGGACTAGCGACGAGCAGTACTTC
TRBJ2-1 TRBD2 . TRBV4-2 CASSLSGLEGGNEQFF TGTGCCAGCAGCCTTTCGGGACTAGAGGGGGGGAATGAGCAGTTCTTC
TRBJ1-2 . . TRBV11-3 CASSPIIGRGAGYTF TGTGCCAGCAGCCCTATTATTGGCCGGGGGGCTGGCTACACCTTC
TRBJ2-7 TRBD2 once TRBV18 CASSPYILSGRDEQYF TGTGCCAGCTCACCATATATATTAAGCGGGAGGGACGAGCAGTACTTC
TRBJ1-1 TRBD1 once TRBV27 CASSSAGTGRRAEAFF TGTGCCAGCAGTTCGGCCGGGACAGGGAGGAGAGCTGAAGCTTTCTTT
TRBJ2-1 TRBD2 . TRBV15 CATSREAGEYNEQFF TGTGCCACCAGCAGAGAAGCGGGAGAATACAATGAGCAGTTCTTC
TRBJ2-1 . . TRBV4-1 CASSHPGSGLSSYNEQFF TGCGCCAGCAGCCACCCCGGCTCAGGGTTGAGCTCCTACAATGAGCAGTTCTTC
TRBJ1-4 . . TRBV27 CASGTQGSVEKLFF TGTGCCAGCGGGACCCAGGGGAGCGTTGAAAAACTGTTTTTT
TRBJ2-7 . few TRBV7-6 CASSLEEGDSYEQYF TGTGCCAGCAGCTTAGAGGAGGGAGACTCCTACGAGCAGTACTTC
TRBJ2-7 TRBD1 . TRBV5-1 CASRGQGWRVQYF TGCGCCAGCAGAGGACAGGGTTGGCGCGTGCAGTACTTC
TRBJ2-1 TRBD1 . TRBV6-5 CASSFTGTGINNEQFF TGTGCCAGCAGTTTCACCGGGACAGGGATCAACAATGAGCAGTTCTTC
TRBJ1-2 . medium-sized TRBV7-9 CASSLIIGVEGYTF TGTGCCAGCAGCCTGATTATAGGGGTAGAGGGCTACACCTTC
TRBJ1-4 TRBD1 . TRBV6-5 CASSYSTGAREKLFF TGTGCCAGCAGTTACTCCACAGGGGCGAGGGAAAAACTGTTTTTT